This T cell receptor (beta chain) appears in the sequencing data of a study of CD8+CD57+ T cells in acquired aplastic anemia. Study-wide context: Sorted CD4+ and CD8+ cells gave an average of approximately 3.4 ug of DNA. Study-wide findings and caveats: There were over 25 CD8+ CDR3 sequences that occurred in both patients and controls. Patients were compared with controls for CD8+ Simpson's diversity, and no significant difference emerged.

With respect to this clonotype: The antigen is undetermined.

Researchers used genomic DNA as the template to profile TCR beta VDJ and CDR3. One entry per CDR3 protein results from TCRdb running MiXCR on the reads. The sample contains under 200,000 distinct CDR3 sequences, over 60% of which appear only once. CDR1 and CDR2 from the germline V gene are SGHAT and FQNNGV. Trimming removed 1 base at V and 5 bases at J, with 8 bases between. The CDR3 sequence is 13 residues long. The receptor was isolated from a human donor with severe aplastic anemia or a healthy control (not recorded which). Sequencing was performed on sorted CD4+, CD8+, or CD8+CD57+ T cells (not recorded which) from PBMCs. The rearrangement joins TRBV11-2 to TRBJ2-5; D not resolved. CDR3 nucleotides: TGTGCCAGCAGCTTAGGTCAAGTGGAGACCCAGTACTTC. Translating gives CASSLGQVETQYF.